Following are 13 T cell receptor beta chains from one sample sequenced in a study of PD-L1 blockade in urothelial cancer. Indicated time point: pretreatment peripheral blood. The repertoire was sequenced with immunoSEQ multiplex PCR; TCRdb's copy has only in-frame clones and lacks some. The table lists 90,000 or so clones, 90% of them singletons. The specimen comprised PBMCs, sampled around atezolizumab (anti-PD-L1) treatment. The receptors were sampled from a man in his fifties or sixties with urothelial cancer.

The V gene is TRBV7-2, the J gene TRBJ2-1, with 12 bases that match TRBD2. CDR3 length: 15 amino acids. The J segment lost 10 bases and the V segment lost 5 bases, leaving 9 bases of the junction unmatched. Per germline, CDR1 SGHTA and CDR2 FQGNSA. The CDR3 sequence is CASSQGLAGNLEQFF. The CDR3 DNA reads as TGTGCCAGCAGCCAGGGACTAGCGGGCAACCTCGAGCAGTTCTTC.

This clone has only a few counts. V and J are TRBV2 and TRBJ1-5; D uncertain. The CDR3 covers 11 residues. V gave up 4 bases and J gave up 9 bases, with 7 bases separating them. Germline values: CDR1 SNHLY, CDR2 FYNNEI. CDR3 nucleotide sequence: TGTGCCAGCAGTGGAGATGGGCCCCAGCATTTT. Translating it yields CASSGDGPQHF.

This chain joins TRBV6-6 and TRBJ1-2; no reliable D call. Looked up from germline, CDR1 is MNHNY and CDR2 is SVGAGI (reference sequence). The CDR3 is 14 amino acids. V dropped 2 bases and J dropped 2 bases, with 9 bases sitting between them. The CDR3 DNA reads TGTGCCAGCAGTTACAGCGAAGCCAACTATGGCTACACCTTC. Translation gives CASSYSEANYGYTF.

The chain is built from TRBV7-3 and TRBJ2-5; possibly TRBD1 for D (5 bases). CDR1 and CDR2 (germline): SGHTA, FQGTGA. V lost 4 bases, J lost 1 base, and 7 bases lay in between. CDR3 length: 13 amino acids. The DNA of the CDR3 is TGTGCCAGCAGCTCAGGGTCCCAAGAGACCCAGTACTTC. As protein: CASSSGSQETQYF.

The rearrangement joins TRBV5-1 to TRBJ2-1; the D is unclear. Germline lookup yields CDR1 SGHRS and CDR2 YFSETQ. The CDR3 runs 16 residues. Trimming took off 0 bases at V and 4 bases at J, with 14 bases between the two ends. CDR3 nucleotides: TGCGCCAGCAGCTTGGGGAGTCGTTCCGCTTACAATGAGCAGTTCTTC. Protein sequence: CASSLGSRSAYNEQFF.

This sequence joins TRBV7-8 and TRBJ1-1; D not resolved. The ends were cut back, 3 bases at V and 2 bases at J, with 4 bases in the middle. Per the germline V gene, CDR1 is SGHVS and CDR2 is FQNEAQ. The CDR3 covers 12 residues. CDR3 in amino acids: CASSLYNTEAFF. The CDR3 region has the DNA TGTGCCAGCAGCTTGTATAACACTGAAGCTTTCTTT.

V usage is TRBV25-1 and J usage is TRBJ1-1; a weak D match, TRBD1 (6 bases). This CDR3 is built from 15 residues. V dropped 4 bases and J dropped 4 bases, with 16 bases sitting between them. Per the germline V gene, CDR1 is MGHDK and CDR2 is SYGVNS. The CDR3 region is CASSAGGGQVTEAFF. The CDR3, as DNA: TGTGCCAGCAGTGCCGGGGGGGGGCAGGTCACTGAAGCTTTCTTT.

The V call is TRBV7-3, the J call TRBJ2-1; 13 bases map to TRBD2. Germline V gene sequence: CDR1 SGHTA, CDR2 FQGTGA. J gave up 8 bases and V 4 bases, and 5 bases lay outside the gene matches. This CDR3 is 15 amino acids long. CDR3 residues: CASSSTSGGVDEQFF. The DNA for the CDR3 is TGTGCCAGCAGCTCTACTAGCGGGGGGGTAGATGAGCAGTTCTTC.

In DNA form, the CDR3 reads TGTGCCAGCAGCGGACCAGGGCTGGATACGCAGTATTTT. The encoded protein is CASSGPGLDTQYF. The gene calls are TRBV7-2 and TRBJ2-3, with D tentatively TRBD1 (5 bases). CDR3 length equals 13 residues. The V gene lost 5 bases and the J gene lost 6 bases, with 12 bases spanning the gap. In germline, CDR1 is SGHTA, CDR2 FQGNSA.

The chain carries TRBV9 and TRBJ2-3; a weak D match, TRBD2 (6 bases). V was clipped by 3 bases and J by 2 bases, with 16 bases between them. This CDR3 region has 16 residues. Germline assignment: CDR1 SGDLS and CDR2 YYNGEE. CDR3 amino acids: CASSASAGKTTDTQYF. The CDR3, as DNA: TGTGCCAGCAGCGCCAGTGCGGGGAAAACCACAGATACGCAGTATTTT.

On this clone itself: The identical CDR3 is also encoded by other nucleotide sequences in the sample. The J gene is TRBJ1-5, the V gene TRBV30, with D uncertain. Germline CDR1 GTSNPN, CDR2 SVGIG (reference sequence). The CDR3 spans 14 residues. The V and J ends lost 3 bases and 0 bases respectively, with 9 bases between them. The CDR3 nucleotides are TGTGCCTGGAGCGGGAGTGTTAGCAATCAGCCCCAGCATTTT. Encoded protein: CAWSGSVSNQPQHF.

The chain couples TRBV4-1 to TRBJ2-7; 9 bases align to TRBD1. The V gene end was trimmed by 4 bases and the J gene end by 6 bases; junction bases not matched to a gene: 10. Germline lookup yields CDR1 MGHRA and CDR2 YSYEKL. The CDR3 loop spans 15 amino acids. The CDR3 protein is CASSRTGESDGEQYF. DNA for the CDR3: TGCGCCAGCAGCCGGACAGGGGAGTCCGATGGCGAGCAGTACTTC.

J is TRBJ2-7 and V is TRBV7-2; possibly TRBD2 for D (7 bases). CDR1 and CDR2 (germline): SGHTA, FQGNSA. V was cut by 4 bases and J by 6 bases, with 10 bases left in between. The CDR3 contains 12 residues. The CDR3 loop reads CASSYAGAEQYF. Here the CDR3 DNA reads TGTGCCAGCAGCTACGCGGGGGCCGAGCAGTACTTC.